This paragraph covers one T cell receptor (beta chain) sequence. Trimming cost V 3 bases and J 6 bases; bases outside gene matches: 4. Germline-derived CDR1 and CDR2 are KGHDR and SFDVKD. The CDR3 totals 15 residues. Authors' analysis steps: Reference gene primers were amplified, and this amplification served to estimate nucleated cell counts. Here immunoSEQ multiplex PCR was the method, and the copy in TCRdb shows in-frame clones only, minus some. That table furnishes V, J and clone size, whereas the DNA furnished D and trimming. This table holds some 97,000 clones, 75% to 95% found once. These data belong to a study of blood T cell repertoires in COVID-19. As for the study in general: From the United States, Italy and Spain came samples of acute and convalescent COVID-19. PBMCs, B-cell-depleted T cells, or T cells provided the cDNA or gDNA that made up the material.

V and J are TRBV24-1 and TRBJ2-1; 10 bases line up with TRBD2. The clonotype comes from a man in his 60s with acute or convalescent COVID-19. Sequenced material: peripheral blood. DNA for the CDR3: TGTGCCACCAGTGATCTGGCTAGCGGGGGCAATGAGCAGTTCTTC. Its protein is CATSDLASGGNEQFF.